This TCR beta chain was sequenced during a study of blood T cell repertoires in COVID-19. For the study at large: The study drew acute and convalescent COVID-19 samples from the United States, Italy and Spain.

Per the original methods: Estimation of nucleated cell counts relied on the amplification of reference gene primers. TCRdb's copy holds only in-frame clones and misses some; the assay was immunoSEQ multiplex PCR. V and J calls and clone size are those listed in that table; D and trimming were worked out from the DNA. The table shows under 250,000 clones, with around four fifths occurring only once. Germline CDR1 is ENHRY and CDR2 is SYGVKD. Between the trimmed V and J ends, which lost 4 bases and 11 bases, there was a span of 29 bases. CDR3 length equals 17 residues. The V gene is TRBV10-3, the J gene TRBJ1-1; D might be TRBD1 (6 bases). The material sequenced was peripheral blood. The origin of this receptor is a man between 50 and 59 years old with active or convalescent COVID-19. CDR3 bases: TGTGCCATCAGTGCCCCAGGGGACCGACTGGTGCCCCATTACGCTTTCTTT. Its protein is CAISAPGDRLVPHYAFF.